The clone carrying this TCR beta chain was recorded once. Its antigen remains unknown. Sampling times: baseline, cycle 4 day 1, cycle 7 day 1. This entry belongs to a study of OX40 agonist ivuxolimab in advanced cancers. Background on the study: Patient treatment consisted of intravenous ivuxolimab administration every 2 weeks at 0.01 to 10 mg/kg. Antecedent anti-PD-1, anti-PD-L1 or anti-CTLA-4 therapy was permissible, with roughly 36% having received some.

Produced via immunoSEQ multiplex PCR; TCRdb's table is partial and in-frame only. Found here are around 88,000 clones, about 92% of them singletons; the top ten hold 0.51%. Study-wide results and caveats: Some patients who did not respond also had low normalized T-cell clonal expansion.

The CDR3 length is 14 residues. Trimming shortened V by 2 bases and J by 0 bases, and 10 bases separated the two germline ends. Germline CDR1 SQVTM, CDR2 ANQGSEA. This chain uses TRBV29-1 with TRBJ1-2; D gene uncertain. The TCR was taken from an adult with an advanced solid tumor such as melanoma, head and neck, liver or kidney cancer. Material: CD4+ or CD8+ T cells sorted from blood, obtained in a trial of the OX40 agonist ivuxolimab. The CDR3 protein is CSVETSFPNYGYTF. Written as DNA, the CDR3 is TGCAGCGTTGAAACATCTTTTCCTAACTATGGCTACACCTTC.